A single sample gave rise to the 20 T cell receptor beta chains below, sequenced in a study of technical replicates of blood from a handful of donors. Only in-frame clones appear in the TCRdb table, and some are missing; sequencing was by immunoSEQ multiplex PCR. In the table there are 75,000 to 95,000 clones, about 88% of which are singletons. Sequencing was carried out using T cells isolated from PBMCs. These receptors originate from a human donor in good health.

This sequence joins TRBV18 and TRBJ2-7; possibly TRBD1 for D (6 bases). There are 13 residues in the CDR3. Germline CDR1 is KGHSH and CDR2 is LQKENI. V lost 4 bases, J lost 5 bases, and 12 bases lay in between. This chain's CDR3 is CASSRVAGDEQYF. The CDR3 region has the DNA TGTGCCAGCTCACGGGTCGCAGGGGACGAGCAGTACTTC.

V and J are TRBV28 and TRBJ2-1; 7 positions agree with TRBD2. Germline V lookup: CDR1 MDHEN, CDR2 SYDVKM. Germline trimming cut 7 bases from V and 7 bases from J; bases unmatched to any gene: 10. This CDR3 is 14 amino acids long. The CDR3 DNA follows: TGTGCCAGCACCCCGGGGCCTAGCGGTAATGAGCAGTTCTTC. Amino acids: CASTPGPSGNEQFF.

This chain links TRBV7-6 with TRBJ2-3; D gene uncertain. Looked up from germline, CDR1 is SGHVS and CDR2 is FNYEAQ. V gave up 5 bases and J gave up 3 bases, with 9 bases separating them. There are 13 residues in the CDR3. The CDR3, as DNA: TGTGCCAGCAGCCTAAGCCCGACAGATACGCAGTATTTT. Its protein is CASSLSPTDTQYF.

The chain combines TRBV5-1 with TRBJ1-1; D perhaps matches TRBD1 (5 bases). The CDR3 loop spans 15 amino acids. Trimming stripped 0 bases from V and 4 bases from J, with 13 bases between. Germline V CDR1 and CDR2: SGHRS, YFSETQ. Here the CDR3 reads CASSLDSARGTEAFF. CDR3 DNA: TGCGCCAGCAGCTTGGATTCGGCTAGGGGCACTGAAGCTTTCTTT.

This rearrangement joins TRBV5-4 to TRBJ1-5, with D maybe TRBD1 (6 bases). V dropped 0 bases and J dropped 9 bases, with 16 bases sitting between them. The CDR3 has 15 residues. Germline V gene sequence: CDR1 SGHNT, CDR2 YYREEE (reference sequence). The CDR3 spells CASSLVGGPYRPQHF. The CDR3 DNA is TGTGCCAGCAGCTTGGTAGGGGGACCTTACAGGCCCCAGCATTTT.

CDR3 DNA sequence: TGCGCCAGCAGCCAGTACGGGCAGGGGGCTAGGGGCTACACCTTC. Encoded protein: CASSQYGQGARGYTF. V gene TRBV4-3 combines with J gene TRBJ1-2; 8 positions match TRBD1. J was trimmed by 8 bases and V by 3 bases; bases with no gene match: 11. Germline lookup yields CDR1 LGHNA and CDR2 YSLEER. The CDR3 sequence is 15 residues long.

This CDR3 is CASSLDGGPRNEQFF. The CDR3 DNA reads TGTGCCAGCAGCCTCGACGGGGGGCCGCGGAATGAGCAGTTCTTC. The J gene is TRBJ2-1, the V gene TRBV11-3, with TRBD2 as a possible D gene (7 bases). The CDR3 is 15 amino acids. Trimming cost V 5 bases and J 7 bases, with 18 bases left between them. Germline loops: CDR1 SGHNT, CDR2 YENEEA.

The count of this clone is one. The chain is built from TRBV19 and TRBJ2-2; 10 nucleotides line up with TRBD2. The CDR3 spans 15 residues. CDR1 LNHDA and CDR2 SQIVND come from the germline V gene (reference sequence). V shed 5 bases, J shed 3 bases, and the junction held 3 bases outside the gene matches. The CDR3 reads CASSVSGRYTGELFF. Written as DNA, the CDR3 is TGTGCCAGTAGTGTTAGCGGGAGGTACACCGGGGAGCTGTTTTTT.

J is TRBJ2-7 and V is TRBV2; TRBD1 matches 7 bases. V trimming: 10 bases; J trimming: 3 bases; junction bases outside the gene matches: 6. CDR3 length equals 12 residues. Germline V CDR1 and CDR2: SNHLY, FYNNEI. DNA for the CDR3: TGTGCCATACATAGGACAGGCTACGAGCAGTACTTC. It is translated as CAIHRTGYEQYF.

J is TRBJ2-2 and V is TRBV5-4; D is perhaps TRBD1 (5 bases). V was trimmed by 0 bases and J by 6 bases, leaving 9 bases between them. Germline V lookup: CDR1 SGHNT, CDR2 YYREEE (reference sequence). The CDR3 totals 14 residues. CDR3 nucleotides: TGTGCCAGCAGCTTGGGGGGCGGAGCCGGGGAGCTGTTTTTT. The encoded protein is CASSLGGGAGELFF.

The V call is TRBV7-9, the J call TRBJ1-5; 8 nucleotides agree with TRBD1. Germline V gene lookup returns CDR1 SEHNR and CDR2 FQNEAQ (reference sequence). The CDR3 consists of 14 residues. The ends lost 7 bases at V and 5 bases at J; junction bases unmatched: 7. The CDR3 coding sequence is TGTGCCAGCACCAAAACAGGGGGGGATCAGCCCCAGCATTTT. Translation: CASTKTGGDQPQHF. The full variable domain, its missing parts supplied by reference TRBV7-9 and TRBJ1-5, is DTGVSQNPRHKITKRGQNVTFRCDPISEHNRLYWYRQTLGQGPEFLTYFQNEAQLEKSRLLSDRFSAERPKGSFSTLEIQRTEQGDSAMYLCASTKTGGDQPQHFGDGTRLSIL.

The J gene is TRBJ1-2, the V gene TRBV9, with 11 nucleotides matching TRBD1. V shed 3 bases and J 0 bases; nucleotides not matched to a gene: 4. The CDR3 covers 16 residues. Looked up from germline, CDR1 is SGDLS and CDR2 is YYNGEE. CDR3 amino acids: CASSGTGGAPNYGYTF. CDR3 DNA sequence: TGTGCCAGCAGCGGGACAGGGGGCGCACCTAACTATGGCTACACCTTC. Variable domain in full (rest from reference TRBV9 and TRBJ1-2): DSGVTQTPKHLITATGQRVTLRCSPRSGDLSVYWYQQSLDQGLQFLIQYYNGEERAKGNILERFSAQQFPDLHSELNLSSLELGDSALYFCASSGTGGAPNYGYTFGSGTRLTVV.

The chain recombines TRBV7-9 with TRBJ2-1, with D maybe TRBD2 (5 bases). V was trimmed by 2 bases and J by 2 bases, leaving 7 bases between them. The CDR3 has 14 amino acids. Germline V gives CDR1 SEHNR, CDR2 FQNEAQ (reference sequence). CDR3 protein: CASSLPGTYNEQFF. The CDR3 coding sequence is TGTGCCAGCAGCTTACCGGGAACCTACAATGAGCAGTTCTTC.

The CDR3, as DNA: TGTGCCAGCAGCTTGGAGAGCAGGGGTGTACTCTACGAGCAGTACTTC. Amino acid sequence: CASSLESRGVLYEQYF. This chain connects TRBV5-4 to TRBJ2-7, with D tentatively TRBD1 (6 bases). V lost 0 bases to trimming and J lost 3 bases, with 16 bases between them. The CDR3 has 16 amino acids. The V gene's germline CDR1 is SGHNT and CDR2 YYREEE (reference sequence).

The chain uses TRBV4-1 and TRBJ2-7, with 11 positions matching TRBD2. V was pared by 0 bases and J by 3 bases, with 10 bases of the junction left unmatched. Looked up from germline, CDR1 is MGHRA and CDR2 is YSYEKL. The CDR3 runs 18 residues. The CDR3 region is CASSQEPGTSGALYEQYF. The CDR3 DNA follows: TGCGCCAGCAGCCAAGAGCCGGGGACTAGCGGAGCCCTCTACGAGCAGTACTTC.

J is TRBJ2-7 and V is TRBV5-1, with D possibly being TRBD1 (6 bases). CDR1 is SGHRS and CDR2 is YFSETQ in the germline V gene. V was cut by 8 bases and J by 1 base, with 13 bases left in between. The CDR3 sequence is 13 residues long. CDR3 amino acids: CASSYRASYEQYF. The CDR3 coding sequence is TGCGCCAGTTCGTACAGGGCATCCTACGAGCAGTACTTC. Full variable domain (rest looked up from reference TRBV5-1 and TRBJ2-7): KAGVTQTPRYLIKTRGQQVTLSCSPISGHRSVSWYQQTPGQGLQFLFEYFSETQRNKGNFPGRFSGRQFSNSRSEMNVSTLELGDSALYLCASSYRASYEQYFGPGTRLTVT.

In its sample, this clone was seen a few times. The V and J genes are TRBV14 and TRBJ1-4, with D maybe TRBD1 (5 bases). This CDR3 is built from 14 residues. Germline V gene data show CDR1 as SGHDN and CDR2 as FVKESK. Trimming took 0 bases from V and 13 from J, leaving 15 bases between them. The CDR3 nucleotides are TGTGCCAGCAGCCAAGATAGCGGGGCGCTAAGACTGTTTTTT. It is translated as CASSQDSGALRLFF.

The V call is TRBV4-1, the J call TRBJ1-1; 8 bases fit TRBD1. The trim removed 1 base at V and 5 bases at J, leaving 0 bases unmatched. The CDR3 covers 13 residues. Germline CDR1 MGHRA, CDR2 YSYEKL. CDR3 DNA sequence: TGCGCCAGCAGCCAAGGGACAGGGACTGAAGCTTTCTTT. It yields the protein CASSQGTGTEAFF.

The chain is built from TRBV28 and TRBJ2-5, with D maybe TRBD1 (6 bases). CDR1 MDHEN and CDR2 SYDVKM come from the germline V gene. V lost 4 bases and J 4 bases, leaving 13 bases between the germline ends. This CDR3 is 14 amino acids long. This CDR3 reads CASSSGLTGETQYF. The CDR3, as DNA: TGTGCCAGCAGTTCCGGGTTGACAGGAGAGACCCAGTACTTC. Based on the CDR3 plus reference TRBV28 and TRBJ2-5, the full variable domain is DVKVTQSSRYLVKRTGEKVFLECVQDMDHENMFWYRQDPGLGLRLIYFSYDVKMKEKGDIPEGYSVSREKKERFSLILESASTNQTSMYLCASSSGLTGETQYFGPGTRLLVL.

The chain joins TRBV5-4 to TRBJ2-7; 10 nucleotides align to TRBD1. The V segment lost 2 bases and the J segment 5 bases; nucleotides outside the gene matches: 7. Germline lookup yields CDR1 SGHNT and CDR2 YYREEE (reference sequence). The CDR3 contains 15 residues. This CDR3 reads CASSFRDRGPHEQYF. CDR3 nucleotide sequence: TGTGCCAGCAGCTTCCGGGACAGGGGCCCCCACGAGCAGTACTTC.